The rows below give T cell receptor beta chains drawn from one sample of a study of CD8 T cells in ankylosing spondylitis. TCRdb ran MiXCR on the 5' RACE reads and lists one entry per CDR3 protein. The sample lists 150,000 to 250,000 distinct CDR3 sequences, around 13% occurring once. Sequencing input: blood, either unsorted or a sorted T cell fraction (not recorded which). These TCRs come from a male donor with ankylosing spondylitis or in good health (not recorded which). CDR3s include the opening cysteine and the closing phenylalanine or tryptophan. D genes are given only for firm matches. Size is stated for part of the rows, as once, few or many counts, or as a class when the clone is expanded.

v_call	j_call	clone_size	d_call	cdr3_nt	cdr3_aa
TRBV19	TRBJ2-7	.	TRBD1	TGTGCCAGTATGGCGGGGACAGGGGTTACCGAGCAGTACTTC	CASMAGTGVTEQYF
TRBV20-1	TRBJ2-7	.	.	TGCAGTGCTAGTCAGTACGAGCAGTACTTC	CSASQYEQYF
TRBV12-3/TRBV12-4	TRBJ2-2	many	.	TGTGCCAGCACCGAGGGGGATAGCGGTAACACCGGGGAGCTGTTTTTT	CASTEGDSGNTGELFF
TRBV4-1	TRBJ2-7	.	.	TGCGCCAGCAGCCAAGAAGGGGCTGGCGGCACCTACGAGCAGTACTTC	CASSQEGAGGTYEQYF
TRBV2	TRBJ2-1	.	.	TGTGCCAGCAGGGACTACGCATCCCATGAGCAGTTCTTC	CASRDYASHEQFF
TRBV6-1	TRBJ1-1	few	.	TGTGCCACCCTTCGGGGGCTAGCTTTCTTT	CATLRGLAFF
TRBV6-2/TRBV6-3	TRBJ2-3	few	.	TGTGCCAGCAGTTATGGAGGGGTCACAGATACGCAGTATTTT	CASSYGGVTDTQYF
TRBV2	TRBJ2-7	many	TRBD2	TGTGCCAGCTCTTTGTTAGGACTAGCGACAGTATACGAGCAGTACTTC	CASSLLGLATVYEQYF
TRBV2	TRBJ2-7	few	TRBD2	TGTGCCAGCAGTGAAAGGACTAGCGGAATTTACGAGCAGTACTTC	CASSERTSGIYEQYF
TRBV11-2	TRBJ2-1	.	TRBD2	TGTGCCAGCAGCGCTGGCGGGGGAGCTGCCTACAATGAGCAGTTCTTC	CASSAGGGAAYNEQFF
TRBV7-9	TRBJ2-7	.	TRBD2	TGTGCCAGCAGCAAAACTAGCGGGAGCTCCTACGAGCAGTACTTC	CASSKTSGSSYEQYF
TRBV5-1	TRBJ2-7	.	TRBD1	TGCGCCAGCAGCTCGGGACAGGGAGGAGGAGACTACGAGCAGTACTTC	CASSSGQGGGDYEQYF
TRBV12-3/TRBV12-4	TRBJ2-4	few	.	TGTGCCAGCGGCCTCACAGGGTCCGGGGACTTC	CASGLTGSGDF
TRBV20-1	TRBJ2-3	many	TRBD1	TGCAGTGCTAGAGGTGCGGACAGGGGGCTGGGAGATACGCAGTATTTT	CSARGADRGLGDTQYF